One sample yielded the 9 T cell receptor beta chains listed below, sequenced in a study of T-cell reconstitution after alpha-beta-depleted transplantation in children. TCRbeta library construction was performed incorporating unique molecular identifiers. TCRdb used MiXCR to reprocess the PCR reads, holding one entry per CDR3 protein. The sample records about 260,000 distinct CDR3 sequences, around 10% being singletons. The sequencing here drew on peripheral blood, taken 180 days after TCRalphabeta/CD19-depleted stem cell transplant. Receptor source: a male patient under 10 years old who had a stem cell transplant for chronic granulomatous disease, so the T cells may come from the graft donor.

The genes are TRBV5-1 and TRBJ2-2; D possibly corresponds to TRBD1 (6 bases). The CDR3 is 14 residues long. Trimming took off 5 bases at V and 5 bases at J, with 13 bases between the two ends. Per germline, CDR1 SGHRS and CDR2 YFSETQ. In DNA, the CDR3 is TGCGCCAGCAGGCCGGGACACAAAACCGGGGAGCTGTTTTTT. Translation: CASRPGHKTGELFF.

This clonotype was recorded at least ten times. The chain recombines TRBV7-2 with TRBJ2-7; 11 nucleotides match TRBD2. The length of the CDR3 is 15 residues. CDR1 and CDR2 (germline): SGHTA, FQGNSA. The V and J ends lost 3 bases and 5 bases, in that order; junction bases with no gene match: 6. Here the CDR3 DNA reads TGTGCCAGCAGCTTGGGTACGACTAGCGGGGACGAGCAGTACTTC. Its protein product is CASSLGTTSGDEQYF. The full variable domain, rest sourced from reference TRBV7-2 and TRBJ2-7, is GAGVSQSPSNKVTEKGKDVELRCDPISGHTALYWYRQSLGQGLEFLIYFQGNSAPDKSGLPSDRFSAERTGGSVSTLTIQRTQQEDSAVYLCASSLGTTSGDEQYFGPGTRLTVT.

This clonotype was detected many times. The chain has TRBV20-1 and TRBJ2-1; 10 nucleotides align to TRBD1. The CDR3 length is 16 residues. V shed 0 bases and J 5 bases; nucleotides not matched to a gene: 7. CDR1 and CDR2 from the germline V gene are DFQATT and SNEGSKA (reference sequence). The CDR3, as DNA: TGCAGTGCTAGAGACTATGGGACAGGGGCCAACAATGAGCAGTTCTTC. Its protein is CSARDYGTGANNEQFF.

In this sample, this clonotype turned up many times. This chain connects TRBV5-1 to TRBJ2-1, with 8 nucleotides matching TRBD2. Germline lookup yields CDR1 SGHRS and CDR2 YFSETQ. This CDR3 is 19 amino acids long. Losses at the gene ends were 5 bases for V and 5 bases for J; bases not matched to a gene: 21. CDR3 amino acids: CASSLNPGLGTGGDNEQFF. The DNA of the CDR3 is TGCGCCAGCAGTTTAAATCCGGGACTAGGGACGGGGGGGGACAATGAGCAGTTCTTC.

This clonotype was observed many times. The CDR3 reads CASSLEGQGVFNSPLHF. Here the CDR3 DNA reads TGTGCCAGCAGCTTAGAGGGGCAGGGGGTCTTTAATTCACCCCTCCACTTT. The V and J genes are TRBV11-2 and TRBJ1-6; 7 bases are a match to TRBD1. The CDR3 runs 17 residues. The germline gives CDR1 SGHAT, CDR2 FQNNGV. V trimming: 0 bases; J trimming: 6 bases; junction bases outside the gene matches: 8.

In its sample, this clonotype was seen many times. This sequence joins TRBV4-2 and TRBJ2-5, with D hard to call. The V end lost 2 bases, the J end lost 4 bases, and 17 bases lay between the germline ends. Germline V gene lookup returns CDR1 LGHNA and CDR2 YNFKEQ. The CDR3 has 16 amino acids. In DNA, the CDR3 is TGTGCCAGCAGCCAAATCCCGGCTAAGTCGGGAGAGACCCAGTACTTC. Translation: CASSQIPAKSGETQYF.

This clonotype was counted ten times or more. The rearrangement links TRBV5-1 to TRBJ1-6, with 8 nucleotides matching TRBD1. Per germline, CDR1 SGHRS and CDR2 YFSETQ. This CDR3 has 14 residues. V was pared by 3 bases and J by 6 bases, with 2 bases of the junction left unmatched. CDR3 sequence: CASSSGQGNSPLHF. The CDR3 nucleotides are TGCGCCAGCAGCTCAGGACAGGGTAATTCACCCCTCCACTTT.

This clonotype was found many times. The rearrangement joins TRBV10-3 to TRBJ2-1; D gene unclear. The CDR3 spans 12 residues. From germline, CDR1 is ENHRY and CDR2 SYGVKD. Between the trimmed V and J ends, which lost 11 bases and 7 bases, there was a span of 15 bases. The CDR3 sequence: CASEDGRNEQFF. CDR3 nucleotide sequence: TGTGCCTCCGAGGACGGTCGGAATGAGCAGTTCTTC.

This clonotype was seen many times. V gene TRBV6-1 combines with J gene TRBJ2-2; TRBD1 matches at 8 bases. In germline, CDR1 is MNHNS, CDR2 SASEGT. The CDR3 sequence is 16 residues long. V gave up 1 base and J gave up 5 bases; unmatched junction bases: 6. CDR3 in DNA: TGTGCCAGCAGTGAAGGGGCAGGGGGCGATACCGGGGAGCTGTTTTTT. It codes for CASSEGAGGDTGELFF.